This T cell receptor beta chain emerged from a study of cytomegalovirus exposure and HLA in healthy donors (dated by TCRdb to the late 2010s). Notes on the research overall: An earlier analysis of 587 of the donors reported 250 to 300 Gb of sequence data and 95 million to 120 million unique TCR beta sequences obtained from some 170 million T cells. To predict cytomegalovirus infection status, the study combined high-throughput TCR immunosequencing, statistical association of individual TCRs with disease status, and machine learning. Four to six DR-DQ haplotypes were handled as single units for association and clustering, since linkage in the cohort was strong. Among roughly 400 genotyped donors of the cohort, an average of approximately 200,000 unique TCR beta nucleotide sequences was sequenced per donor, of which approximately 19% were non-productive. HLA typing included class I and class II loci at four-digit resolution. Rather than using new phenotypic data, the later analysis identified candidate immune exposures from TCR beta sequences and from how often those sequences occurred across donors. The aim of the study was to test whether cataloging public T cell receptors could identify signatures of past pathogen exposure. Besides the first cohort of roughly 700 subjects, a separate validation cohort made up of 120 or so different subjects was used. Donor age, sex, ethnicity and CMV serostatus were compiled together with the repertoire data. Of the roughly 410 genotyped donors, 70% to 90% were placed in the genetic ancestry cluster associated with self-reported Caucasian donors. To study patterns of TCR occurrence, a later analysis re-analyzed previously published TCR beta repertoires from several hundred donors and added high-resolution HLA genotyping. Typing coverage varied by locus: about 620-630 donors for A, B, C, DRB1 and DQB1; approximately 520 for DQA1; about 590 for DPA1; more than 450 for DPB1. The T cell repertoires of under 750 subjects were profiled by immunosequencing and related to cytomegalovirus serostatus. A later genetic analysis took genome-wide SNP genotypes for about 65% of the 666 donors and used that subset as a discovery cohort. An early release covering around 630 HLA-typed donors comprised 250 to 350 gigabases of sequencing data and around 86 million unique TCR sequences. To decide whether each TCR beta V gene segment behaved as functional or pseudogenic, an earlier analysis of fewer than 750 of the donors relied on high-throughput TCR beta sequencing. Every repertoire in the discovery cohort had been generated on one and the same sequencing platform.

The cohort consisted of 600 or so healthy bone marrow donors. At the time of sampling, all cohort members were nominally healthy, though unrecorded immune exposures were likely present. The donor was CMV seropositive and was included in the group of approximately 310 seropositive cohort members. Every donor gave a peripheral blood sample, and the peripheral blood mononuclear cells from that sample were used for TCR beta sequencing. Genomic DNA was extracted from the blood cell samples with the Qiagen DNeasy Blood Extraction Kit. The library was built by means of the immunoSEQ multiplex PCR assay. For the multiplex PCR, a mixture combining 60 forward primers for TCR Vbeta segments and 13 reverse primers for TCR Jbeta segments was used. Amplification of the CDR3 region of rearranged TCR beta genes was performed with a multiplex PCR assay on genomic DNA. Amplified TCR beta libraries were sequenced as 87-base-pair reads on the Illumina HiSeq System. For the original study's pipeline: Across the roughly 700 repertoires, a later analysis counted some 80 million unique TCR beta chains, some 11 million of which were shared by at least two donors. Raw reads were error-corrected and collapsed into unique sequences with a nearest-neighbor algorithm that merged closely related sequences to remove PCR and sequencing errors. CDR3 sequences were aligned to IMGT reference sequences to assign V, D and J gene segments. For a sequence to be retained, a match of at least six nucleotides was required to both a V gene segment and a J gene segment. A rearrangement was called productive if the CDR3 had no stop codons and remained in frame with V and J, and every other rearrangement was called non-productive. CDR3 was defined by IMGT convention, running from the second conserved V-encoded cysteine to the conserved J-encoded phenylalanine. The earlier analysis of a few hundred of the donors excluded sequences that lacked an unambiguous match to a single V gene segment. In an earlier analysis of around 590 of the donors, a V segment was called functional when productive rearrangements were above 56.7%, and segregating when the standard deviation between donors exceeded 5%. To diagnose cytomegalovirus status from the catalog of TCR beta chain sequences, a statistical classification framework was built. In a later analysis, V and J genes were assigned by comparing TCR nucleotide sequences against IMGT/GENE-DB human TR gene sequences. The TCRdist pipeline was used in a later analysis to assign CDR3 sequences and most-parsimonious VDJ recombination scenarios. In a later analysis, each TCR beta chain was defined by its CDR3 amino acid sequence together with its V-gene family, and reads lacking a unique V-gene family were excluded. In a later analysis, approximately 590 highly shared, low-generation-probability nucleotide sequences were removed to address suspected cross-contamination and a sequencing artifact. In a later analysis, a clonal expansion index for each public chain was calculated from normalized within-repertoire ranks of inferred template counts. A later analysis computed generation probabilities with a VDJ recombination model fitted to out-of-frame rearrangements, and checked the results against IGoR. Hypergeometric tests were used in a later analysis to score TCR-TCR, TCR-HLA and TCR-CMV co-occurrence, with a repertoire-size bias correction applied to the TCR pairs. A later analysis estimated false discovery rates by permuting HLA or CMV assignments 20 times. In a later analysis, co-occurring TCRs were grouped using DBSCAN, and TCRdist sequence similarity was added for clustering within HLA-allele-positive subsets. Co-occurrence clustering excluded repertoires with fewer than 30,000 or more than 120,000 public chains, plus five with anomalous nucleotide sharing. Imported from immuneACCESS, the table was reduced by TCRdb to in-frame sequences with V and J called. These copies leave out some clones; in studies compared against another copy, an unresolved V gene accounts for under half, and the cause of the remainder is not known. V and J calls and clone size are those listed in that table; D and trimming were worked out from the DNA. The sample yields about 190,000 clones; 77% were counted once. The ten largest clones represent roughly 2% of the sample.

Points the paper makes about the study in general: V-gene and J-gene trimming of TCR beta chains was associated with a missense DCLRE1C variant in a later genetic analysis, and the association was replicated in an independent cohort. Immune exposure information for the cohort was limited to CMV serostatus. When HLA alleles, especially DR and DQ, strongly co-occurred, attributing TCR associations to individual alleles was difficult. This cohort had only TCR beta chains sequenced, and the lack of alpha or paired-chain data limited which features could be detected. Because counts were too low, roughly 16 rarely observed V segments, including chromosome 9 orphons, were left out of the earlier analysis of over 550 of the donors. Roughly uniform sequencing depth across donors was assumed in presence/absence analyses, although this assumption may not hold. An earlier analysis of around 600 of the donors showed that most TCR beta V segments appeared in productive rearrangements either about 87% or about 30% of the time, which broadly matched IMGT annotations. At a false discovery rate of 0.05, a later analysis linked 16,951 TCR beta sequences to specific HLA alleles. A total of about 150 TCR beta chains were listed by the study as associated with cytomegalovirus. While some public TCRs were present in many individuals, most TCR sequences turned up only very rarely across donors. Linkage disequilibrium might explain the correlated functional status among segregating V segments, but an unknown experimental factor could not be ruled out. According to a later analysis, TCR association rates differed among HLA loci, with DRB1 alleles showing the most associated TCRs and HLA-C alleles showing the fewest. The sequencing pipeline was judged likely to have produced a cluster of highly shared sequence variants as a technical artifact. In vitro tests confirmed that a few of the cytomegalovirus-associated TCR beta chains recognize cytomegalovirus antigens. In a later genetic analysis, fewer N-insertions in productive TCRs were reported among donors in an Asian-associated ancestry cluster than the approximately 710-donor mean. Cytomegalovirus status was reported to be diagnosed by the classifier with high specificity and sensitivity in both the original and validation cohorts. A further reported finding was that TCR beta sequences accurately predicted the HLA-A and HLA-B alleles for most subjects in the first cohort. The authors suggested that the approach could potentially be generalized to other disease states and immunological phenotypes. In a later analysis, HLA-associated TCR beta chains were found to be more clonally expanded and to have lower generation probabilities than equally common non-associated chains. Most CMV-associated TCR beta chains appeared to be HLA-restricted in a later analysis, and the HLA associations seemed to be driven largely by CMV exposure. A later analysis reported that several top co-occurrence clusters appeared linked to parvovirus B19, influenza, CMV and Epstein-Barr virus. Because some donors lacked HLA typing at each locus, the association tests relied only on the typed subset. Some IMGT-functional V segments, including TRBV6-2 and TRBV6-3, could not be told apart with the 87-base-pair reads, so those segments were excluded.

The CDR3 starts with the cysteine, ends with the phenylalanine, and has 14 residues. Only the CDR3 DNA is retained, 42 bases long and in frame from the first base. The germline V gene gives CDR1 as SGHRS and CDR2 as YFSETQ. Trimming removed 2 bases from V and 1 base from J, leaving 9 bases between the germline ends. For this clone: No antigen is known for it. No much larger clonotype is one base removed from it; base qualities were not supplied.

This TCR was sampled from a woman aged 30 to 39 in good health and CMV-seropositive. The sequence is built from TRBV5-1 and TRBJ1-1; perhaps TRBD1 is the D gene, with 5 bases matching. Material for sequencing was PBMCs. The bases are TGCGCCAGCAGCTTAACCACAGGGAACACTGAAGCTTTCTTT. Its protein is CASSLTTGNTEAFF.